Following are 20 T cell receptor beta chains from one sample sequenced in a study of T cell repertoires in cytomegalovirus infection. For these receptors, no antigen is known. TCRdb processed the reads anew with MiXCR; each CDR3 protein has one entry. Of roughly 700,000 distinct CDR3 sequences listed, 30% to 40% are singletons. Sequenced here: cultured PBMCs, sampled from culture after CMV antigen stimulation. The receptors stem from a human donor in good health (CMV status not recorded). Some clones in this sample may be carry-over from other donors' samples.

The chain uses TRBV2 and TRBJ1-5; 8 bases map to TRBD1. This CDR3 contains 14 residues. Germline V gene data show CDR1 as SNHLY and CDR2 as FYNNEI. Losses at the gene ends were 2 bases for V and 4 bases for J; bases not matched to a gene: 1. The CDR3 nucleotides are TGTGCCAGCAGTGAACAGGGGGCAAATCAGCCCCAGCATTTT. Encoded protein: CASSEQGANQPQHF.

The chain carries TRBV2 and TRBJ1-2; D remains unclear. V lost 7 bases to trimming and J lost 4 bases, with 16 bases between them. Germline values: CDR1 SNHLY, CDR2 FYNNEI. This CDR3 has 14 amino acids. The CDR3 sequence: CASKIEDFSYGYTF. The CDR3 nucleotides read TGTGCCAGCAAGATTGAGGACTTTAGCTATGGCTACACCTTC.

This sequence joins TRBV6-2 or TRBV6-3 and TRBJ2-1; 13 nucleotides match TRBD2. Germline CDR1 and CDR2: MNHEY and SVGEGT. The trim removed 5 bases at V and 10 bases at J, leaving 11 bases unmatched. This CDR3 has 16 residues. The CDR3, as DNA: TGTGCCAGCAGTGAAAGCGGACTAGCGGGAGCAGGGGAGCAGTTCTTC. Translating it yields CASSESGLAGAGEQFF.

This clonotype was picked up a small number of times. This chain joins TRBV28 and TRBJ2-3; a weak D match, TRBD2 (7 bases). V lost 2 bases and J lost 4, with 16 bases in between. In germline, CDR1 is MDHEN, CDR2 SYDVKM. The CDR3 has 16 amino acids. This CDR3 is CASSLIGGGRADTQYF. CDR3 bases: TGTGCCAGCAGTTTAATAGGGGGGGGCCGGGCAGATACGCAGTATTTT.

This clonotype came up a few times. The gene calls are TRBV7-9 and TRBJ1-5; 9 positions match TRBD1. The CDR3 has 16 amino acids. V was clipped by 4 bases and J by 2 bases; unmatched bases: 6. CDR1 is SEHNR, CDR2 FQNEAQ, per germline (reference sequence). The CDR3 DNA reads as TGTGCCAGCAGCTCCTCAGGGGACAGGGGCAATCAGCCCCAGCATTTT. This translates into CASSSSGDRGNQPQHF.

The chain employs TRBV7-8 and TRBJ1-6, with D maybe TRBD1 (5 bases). CDR1 and CDR2 from the germline V gene are SGHVS and FQNEAQ. The CDR3 has 18 residues. V was clipped by 5 bases and J by 2 bases, with 19 bases between them. The chain's CDR3 is CASSPIGGGVPYNSPLHF. The CDR3 region has the DNA TGTGCCAGCAGCCCAATCGGGGGTGGGGTACCCTATAATTCACCCCTCCACTTT.

The table lists this clonotype with a few counts. The rearrangement uses TRBV7-9 and TRBJ2-1, with 8 bases fitting TRBD2. The junction had 12 bases not matched to a gene; V was cut back by 8 bases and J by 9 bases. The length of the CDR3 is 14 residues. Looked up from germline, CDR1 is SEHNR and CDR2 is FQNEAQ (reference sequence). CDR3 in DNA: TGTGCCAGCCCCAGGGGACTAGGGGATGGTGAGCAGTTCTTC. Translating it yields CASPRGLGDGEQFF. Full variable domain (rest looked up from reference TRBV7-9 and TRBJ2-1): DTGVSQNPRHKITKRGQNVTFRCDPISEHNRLYWYRQTLGQGPEFLTYFQNEAQLEKSRLLSDRFSAERPKGSFSTLEIQRTEQGDSAMYLCASPRGLGDGEQFFGPGTRLTVL.

This clonotype has a handful of counts. V usage is TRBV6-2 or TRBV6-3 and J usage is TRBJ2-1; D remains unclear. This CDR3 is 15 amino acids long. Looked up from germline, CDR1 is MNHEY and CDR2 is SVGEGT. The V and J ends lost 8 bases and 0 bases respectively, with 14 bases between them. CDR3 sequence reads: CASRQQLLSYNEQFF. The CDR3 nucleotides read TGTGCCAGCCGCCAGCAGCTGCTCTCCTACAATGAGCAGTTCTTC.

The J gene is TRBJ1-5, the V gene TRBV7-9; D is perhaps TRBD1 (6 bases). Germline CDR1 and CDR2: SEHNR and FQNEAQ (reference sequence). CDR3 length: 18 amino acids. V lost 0 bases and J lost 0, with 15 bases in between. CDR3 DNA: TGTGCCAGCAGCTTAGCGCTGTACAGGGAGAATAGCAATCAGCCCCAGCATTTT. Protein: CASSLALYRENSNQPQHF.

The chain uses TRBV6-6 and TRBJ2-7; maybe TRBD2 (6 bases). Trimming pared 6 bases from V and 3 bases from J, leaving 15 bases between. Looked up from germline, CDR1 is MNHNY and CDR2 is SVGAGI (reference sequence). The CDR3 is 14 residues long. The CDR3 bases are TGTGCCAGCAGCCTGCTGGGCGGGGACTACGAGCAGTACTTC. Its protein is CASSLLGGDYEQYF.

This clonotype has a count of ten or more. This CDR3 is CASSRMGRVNSPLHF. The CDR3 DNA is TGTGCCAGCAGCCGAATGGGTAGAGTTAATTCACCCCTCCACTTT. This chain uses TRBV7-2 with TRBJ1-6; unclear D gene. Deletions cut 5 bases from V and 6 bases from J, with 14 bases between. This CDR3 is built from 15 residues. Germline V lookup: CDR1 SGHTA, CDR2 FQGNSA.

The chain combines TRBV6-2 or TRBV6-3 with TRBJ2-4, with D possibly TRBD2 on 6 matching bases. The germline V gene has CDR1 MNHEY and CDR2 SVGEGT. Trimming took 2 bases from V and 1 from J, leaving 9 bases between them. This CDR3 has 15 residues. The CDR3 DNA follows: TGTGCCAGCAGTTACGATCGGGGGGCCAAAAACATTCAGTACTTC. Amino acid sequence: CASSYDRGAKNIQYF.

The V and J genes are TRBV27 and TRBJ2-5; the match to TRBD2 covers 7 bases. Losses at the gene ends were 5 bases for V and 1 base for J; bases not matched to a gene: 7. The CDR3 runs 15 residues. The germline gives CDR1 MNHEY, CDR2 SMNVEV (reference sequence). In DNA, the CDR3 is TGTGCCAGCAGTACAAGCGGGGCAACCCAAGAGACCCAGTACTTC. This gives the protein CASSTSGATQETQYF.

The table lists this clonotype with many counts. The chain carries TRBV7-2 and TRBJ1-3, with TRBD1 matching 7 bases. J gave up 4 bases and V 7 bases, and 10 bases lay outside the gene matches. The germline V gene encodes CDR1 SGHTA and CDR2 FQGNSA. This CDR3 contains 15 residues. Written as DNA, the CDR3 is TGTGCCAGCATCAAATCCCCAGGGGGAGGAAACACCATATATTTT. Its translation is CASIKSPGGGNTIYF.

This clonotype was counted at least ten times. The chain couples TRBV19 to TRBJ2-1; 11 nucleotides match TRBD2. CDR1 and CDR2 from the germline V gene are LNHDA and SQIVND (reference sequence). CDR3 length equals 19 residues. V dropped 7 bases and J dropped 0; count of bases not matched to a gene: 14. The DNA of the CDR3 is TGTGCCAGTATCCCCGGCCCGGGACTAGCGGAGCCCTCCTACAATGAGCAGTTCTTC. Its protein product is CASIPGPGLAEPSYNEQFF.

The CDR3 sequence is CAISRLALTYEQYF. The CDR3 DNA reads TGTGCCATCAGTAGACTAGCGCTTACTTACGAGCAGTACTTC. This chain connects TRBV10-3 to TRBJ2-7; 8 nucleotides line up with TRBD2. In germline, CDR1 is ENHRY, CDR2 SYGVKD. With V trimmed by 5 bases and J by 4 bases, 7 bases remained unmatched. The CDR3 sequence is 14 residues long.

This clonotype was picked up many times. CDR3 coding DNA: TGTGCCAGCAGTCATCCCCCCACAGGGGTTTTGTTGGAGACCCAGTACTTC. Amino acid sequence: CASSHPPTGVLLETQYF. The chain carries TRBV7-8 and TRBJ2-5, with 7 nucleotides matching TRBD1. Germline V gives CDR1 SGHVS, CDR2 FQNEAQ. V lost 6 bases, J lost 5 bases, and 18 bases stayed unmatched. The length of the CDR3 is 17 residues.

This clonotype was picked up a small number of times. The chain combines TRBV5-6 with TRBJ1-2; a possible D gene is TRBD1 (5 bases). Germline loops: CDR1 SGHDT, CDR2 YYEEEE. V was clipped by 0 bases and J by 8 bases, with 11 bases between them. CDR3 length: 13 residues. The CDR3 loop reads CASSLEGRGGYTF. Here the CDR3 DNA reads TGTGCCAGCAGCTTGGAGGGGAGAGGGGGCTACACCTTC.

This chain uses TRBV3-1 with TRBJ2-3; 7 nucleotides agree with TRBD2. This CDR3 region has 16 residues. From germline, CDR1 is LGHDT and CDR2 YNNKEL (reference sequence). V gave up 5 bases and J gave up 0 bases; unmatched junction bases: 8. CDR3 in amino acids: CASSAGGAGSTDTQYF. The CDR3 DNA reads as TGTGCCAGCAGCGCAGGTGGAGCGGGGAGCACAGATACGCAGTATTTT.

The genes are TRBV12-3 or TRBV12-4 and TRBJ2-5; 8 nucleotides line up with TRBD1. V was pared by 3 bases and J by 1 base, with 7 bases of the junction left unmatched. The CDR3 is 16 amino acids. The CDR3 bases are TGTGCCAGCAGTTTTCGCTTTCAGGGGGCCCAAGAGACCCAGTACTTC. Translating gives CASSFRFQGAQETQYF.